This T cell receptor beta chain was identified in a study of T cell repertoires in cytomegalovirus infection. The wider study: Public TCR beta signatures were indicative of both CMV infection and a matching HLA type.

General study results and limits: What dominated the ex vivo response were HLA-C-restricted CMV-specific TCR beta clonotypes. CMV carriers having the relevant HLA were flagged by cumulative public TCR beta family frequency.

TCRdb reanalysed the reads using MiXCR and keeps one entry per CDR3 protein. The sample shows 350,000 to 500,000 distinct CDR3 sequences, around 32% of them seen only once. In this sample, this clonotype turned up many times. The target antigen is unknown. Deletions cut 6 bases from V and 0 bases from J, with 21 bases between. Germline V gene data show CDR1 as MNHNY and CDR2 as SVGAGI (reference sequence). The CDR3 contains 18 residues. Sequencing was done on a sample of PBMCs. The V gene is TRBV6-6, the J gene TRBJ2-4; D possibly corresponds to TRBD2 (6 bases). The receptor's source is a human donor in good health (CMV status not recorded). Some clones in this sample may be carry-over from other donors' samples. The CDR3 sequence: CASRPPSGQGLAKNIQYF. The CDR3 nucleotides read TGTGCCAGCAGACCACCCTCAGGGCAGGGACTAGCCAAAAACATTCAGTACTTC.